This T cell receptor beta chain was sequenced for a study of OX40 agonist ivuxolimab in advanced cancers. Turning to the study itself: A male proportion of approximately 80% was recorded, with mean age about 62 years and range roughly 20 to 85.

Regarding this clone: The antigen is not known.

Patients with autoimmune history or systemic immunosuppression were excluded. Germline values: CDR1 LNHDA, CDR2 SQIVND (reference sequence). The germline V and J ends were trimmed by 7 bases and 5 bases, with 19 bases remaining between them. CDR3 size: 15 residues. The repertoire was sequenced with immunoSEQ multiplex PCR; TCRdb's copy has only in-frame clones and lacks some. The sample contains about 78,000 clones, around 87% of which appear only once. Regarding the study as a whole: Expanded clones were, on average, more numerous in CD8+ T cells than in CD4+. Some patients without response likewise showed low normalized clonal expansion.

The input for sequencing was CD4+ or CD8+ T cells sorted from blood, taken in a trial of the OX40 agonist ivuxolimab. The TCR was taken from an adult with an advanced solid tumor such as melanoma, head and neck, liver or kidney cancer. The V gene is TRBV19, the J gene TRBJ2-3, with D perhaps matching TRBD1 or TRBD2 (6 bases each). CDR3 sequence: CASIPRGPRGDTQYF. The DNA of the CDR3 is TGTGCCAGTATACCCCGGGGGCCGCGGGGAGATACGCAGTATTTT.